Shown below are 21 T cell receptor beta chains from a single sample sequenced in a study of tumor-infiltrating lymphocytes in primary liver carcinoma. Constant-region priming of roughly 500 ng total RNA yielded TCR beta cDNA. Libraries for TCR beta were built through three nested multiplex PCR rounds, which together made up a slightly modified ARM-PCR procedure. Running around 10 cycles apiece, the first two PCR rounds relied on TRBV1-TRBV30 forward primers together with a C-beta reverse primer. TCRdb reanalysed the multiplex PCR reads using MiXCR and keeps one entry per CDR3 protein. Of about 99,000 distinct CDR3 sequences in the sample, about three quarters were seen once. It was from approximately 20-30 mg of unsorted bulk tissue that RNA and DNA were co-extracted. Specimen: liver tumor tissue from sampling region 5. The subset denotes: tumor region T5, tumor centre. The receptors originated from a woman between 55 and 75 years old with primary liver carcinoma and hepatitis B virus infection.

On this clonotype: It may be a read error: a sequence one base away is much more abundant. The rearrangement uses TRBV5-1 and TRBJ2-1; unclear D gene. The V end lost 2 bases, the J end lost 8 bases, and 14 bases lay between the germline ends. The germline CDR1 and CDR2 sequences are SGHRS and YFSETQ. The CDR3 consists of 14 residues. The CDR3 loop is CASSFVSARDEQFF. In nucleotides, the CDR3 is TGCGCCAGCAGCTTCGTGAGTGCTAGGGATGAGCAGTTCTTC.

This clonotype was detected only a few times. One junction end disagrees with the germline gene, perhaps due to a read error. The chain employs TRBV5-6 and TRBJ2-6; 9 bases match TRBD1. Germline CDR1 is SGHDT and CDR2 is YYEEEE. This CDR3 has 19 residues. This chain's CDR3 is CASSLPGTGYLAGSNVPTF. The CDR3 nucleotides read TGTGCCAGCAGCTTGCCCGGGACAGGGTATCTCGCCGGGTCCAACGTCCCGACTTTC.

As regards this clonotype: The junction departs from germline at one end; a sequencing error may be responsible. The chain recombines TRBV6-5 with TRBJ2-3; 10 nucleotides align to TRBD1. Germline V gene sequence: CDR1 MNHEY, CDR2 SVGAGI. This CDR3 comprises 16 residues. CDR3 in DNA: TGTACCAGCAGTTACATTCGGGACAGGGGAACAGATACACAGTATTTT. This sequence encodes CTSSYIRDRGTDTQYF.

With respect to this clonotype: Germline is not matched at one junction end, which may reflect a read error. The V gene is TRBV28, the J gene TRBJ2-2; D may correspond to TRBD1 or TRBD2 (5 bases each). The V gene's germline CDR1 is MDHEN and CDR2 SYDVKM. The CDR3 is 12 residues long. CDR3 nucleotide sequence: TGTACCAGCAGGGAGAGCCACGGGGAGCTGTTTTTT. Its protein product is CTSRESHGELFF. The variable domain in full, completed from reference TRBV28 and TRBJ2-2, reads DVKVTQSSRYLVKRTGEKVFLECVQDMDHENMFWYRQDPGLGLRLIYFSYDVKMKEKGDIPEGYSVSREKKERFSLILESASTNQTSMYLCTSRESHGELFFGEGSRLTVL.

A note on this clonotype: A much larger clone lies a single base off, so this may be a read error. The gene calls are TRBV7-8 and TRBJ1-2, with TRBD1 identical over 7 bases. The CDR3 runs to 14 residues. Germline V gives CDR1 SGHVS, CDR2 FQNEAQ. DNA of the CDR3: TGTGTCAGCAGCCATAACAGGGGAAACTATGGCTACACCTTC. Its protein is CVSSHNRGNYGYTF.

A few counts support this clonotype. A read error may account for a junction end that differs from germline. The gene calls are TRBV30 and TRBJ2-3; maybe TRBD1 (5 bases). Per germline, CDR1 GTSNPN and CDR2 SVGIG (reference sequence). The CDR3 consists of 15 residues. The CDR3 DNA is TGTGCCTGGGGTGTACAGGTTGGAGTCACAGATACGCAGTATTTT. Translated: CAWGVQVGVTDTQYF. Full variable domain (rest looked up from reference TRBV30 and TRBJ2-3): SQTIHQWPATLVQPVGSPLSLECTVEGTSNPNLYWYRQAAGRGLQLLFYSVGIGQISSEVPQNLSASRPQDRQFILSSKKLLLSDSGFYLCAWGVQVGVTDTQYFGPGTRLTVL.

The chain couples TRBV12-3 or TRBV12-4 to TRBJ2-6; TRBD1 matches 8 bases. The CDR3 has 18 amino acids. J was trimmed by 4 bases and V by 9 bases; bases with no gene match: 17. The CDR3 is CASSPRTGSSSGANVLTF. The CDR3 coding sequence is TGTGCCAGTAGTCCTCGGACAGGGAGCTCCTCAGGGGCCAACGTCCTGACTTTC.

This rearrangement joins TRBV20-1 to TRBJ2-5, with 10 bases fitting TRBD2. The CDR3 is made up of 14 amino acids. CDR1 and CDR2 from the germline V gene are DFQATT and SNEGSKA (reference sequence). With V trimmed by 2 bases and J by 4 bases, 4 bases remained unmatched. The CDR3 DNA reads TGCAGTGCTAGAATTCGACTAGCGGGAGAGACCCAGTACTTC. Translating gives CSARIRLAGETQYF.

Regarding this clonotype: A read error is likely, as this CDR3 ends without the conserved phenylalanine or tryptophan. This chain uses TRBV29-1 with TRBJ2-3; 11 positions match TRBD2. The CDR3 length is 15 residues. The germline V gene has CDR1 SQVTM and CDR2 ANQGSEA. DNA for the CDR3: TGCAGCGTTGGGGGGACTAGCGGTAGCACAGATACACAGTATTCT. Protein: CSVGGTSGSTDTQYS.

A remark on this clonotype: This may be a read error, as it is one base from a much larger clone. The rearrangement joins TRBV7-9 to TRBJ2-2, with 13 bases lining up with TRBD2. CDR3 length: 16 amino acids. Germline assignment: CDR1 SEHNR and CDR2 FQNEAQ (reference sequence). In nucleotides, the CDR3 is TGTGCCAGCAGCCTAGGACTAGCGGGAGAATCCGGGGGGCTGTTTTTT. Protein: CASSLGLAGESGGLFF.

A word on this clonotype: Its ends do not fully match the called genes, so a read error is possible. The chain combines TRBV5-1 with TRBJ2-3; 7 bases fit TRBD2. Germline V gene lookup returns CDR1 SGHRS and CDR2 YFSETQ. The CDR3 contains 17 residues. CDR3 in DNA: TGCGCCAGCAGCGGCTCCCGACTAGCACTTAGCACAAATACGCAGTATTTT. Translation: CASSGSRLALSTNTQYF.

Of note for this clonotype: Because the CDR3 is missing its conserved closing phenylalanine or tryptophan, this is likely a read error. The J gene is TRBJ2-1, the V gene TRBV12-3 or TRBV12-4, with 7 bases that match TRBD2. The CDR3 runs to 18 residues. The V gene end was trimmed by 1 base and the J gene end by 1 base; junction bases not matched to a gene: 10. The CDR3 sequence is CASSLGTNGRPSYNEQFS. CDR3 coding DNA: TGTGCCAGCAGTTTAGGGACTAACGGGAGGCCGTCCTACAATGAGCAGTTCTCC.

Points on this clonotype: One end of the junction does not line up with germline, which may come from a read error. The V gene is TRBV19, the J gene TRBJ2-1; TRBD2 matches 10 bases. The CDR3 totals 17 residues. CDR1 and CDR2 (germline): LNHDA, SQIVND (reference sequence). DNA for the CDR3: TGTGCCAGTTGTATTCAGTCGACTAGCGGGCCCTACAATGAGCAGTTCTTC. Encoded protein: CASCIQSTSGPYNEQFF.

This clonotype has ten or more counts. The chain carries TRBV6-6 and TRBJ2-5; D is perhaps TRBD1 or TRBD2 (5 bases each). Trimming cost V 9 bases and J 1 base, with 18 bases left between them. In germline, CDR1 is MNHNY, CDR2 SVGAGI (reference sequence). CDR3 length: 15 residues. For the CDR3, the DNA is TGTGCCAGTCGAATCGACGGGGACCCCCAAGAGACCCAGTACTTC. Its translation: CASRIDGDPQETQYF.

The V gene is TRBV4-1, the J gene TRBJ2-1, with TRBD2 matching 9 bases. Germline V gives CDR1 MGHRA, CDR2 YSYEKL. This CDR3 spans 17 amino acids. J lost 5 bases, V lost 0 bases, and 8 bases had no gene match. The CDR3 sequence: CASSQEPCGRADNEQFF. CDR3 nucleotide sequence: TGCGCCAGCAGCCAAGAACCCTGCGGGAGGGCTGACAATGAGCAGTTCTTC.

On this clonotype itself: No conserved phenylalanine or tryptophan is present at the end of the CDR3, so a read error is the likely explanation. V usage is TRBV5-1 and J usage is TRBJ2-1; 14 positions match TRBD2. The CDR3 is 16 amino acids. The trim removed 5 bases at V and 10 bases at J, leaving 11 bases unmatched. In germline, CDR1 is SGHRS, CDR2 YFSETQ. In nucleotides, the CDR3 is TGCGCCAGCAGAGGGACTAGCGGGAGTAGGGGAGGCGAGCAGTTCTTA. This codes for CASRGTSGSRGGEQFL.

V and J are TRBV29-1 and TRBJ1-1; D ambiguous. This CDR3 region has 11 residues. CDR1 is SQVTM, CDR2 ANQGSEA, per germline. The CDR3 reads CNVSRGVETFF. The CDR3 DNA sequence: TGCAACGTATCACGAGGAGTCGAAACTTTCTTT.

A note on this clonotype: A read error may account for a junction end that differs from germline. V usage is TRBV30 and J usage is TRBJ2-3, with D hard to call. Germline V lookup: CDR1 GTSNPN, CDR2 SVGIG (reference sequence). The CDR3 is 15 amino acids. The CDR3 spells CTWSVRLTHGDTQYF. CDR3 in DNA: TGTACCTGGAGTGTACGACTCACCCATGGAGATACGCAGTATTTT.

Details on this clonotype: As the CDR3 is not closed by the conserved phenylalanine or tryptophan, this likely results from a read error. The chain employs TRBV11-2 and TRBJ1-6; D uncertain. The CDR3 spans 13 residues. V was trimmed by 7 bases and J by 9 bases, leaving 13 bases between them. The V gene's germline CDR1 is SGHAT and CDR2 FQNNGV. The CDR3, as DNA: TGTGCCAGCATCTTGGAGCCGGGTTCACCCCTCCACTCT. Its translation: CASILEPGSPLHS.

A single count supports this clonotype. The chain combines TRBV11-1 with TRBJ2-5; D not resolved. Trimming shortened V by 8 bases and J by 4 bases, and 11 bases separated the two germline ends. Germline-derived CDR1 and CDR2 are SGHAT and FQDESV (reference sequence). CDR3 size: 12 residues. For the CDR3, the DNA is TGTGCCAGCTACTTAAACACAGAGACCCAGTACTTC. As protein: CASYLNTETQYF.

About this clonotype itself: A much larger clone differs by one base, so this may be a read error. This chain links TRBV29-1 with TRBJ2-3; TRBD2 matches at 7 bases. CDR3 length: 14 amino acids. CDR1 is SQVTM and CDR2 is ANQGSEA in the germline V gene. The CDR3 DNA reads TGCAGCGTTGTCCCCGGGGGGAGCACAGATACGCGGTATTTT. It translates to CSVVPGGSTDTRYF.